This record concerns one T cell receptor beta chain sequence. The source of the sample is a study of blood T cell repertoires in COVID-19. Data came from immunoSEQ multiplex PCR; TCRdb stores just in-frame clones and leaves some out. The data hold approximately 150,000 clones, with 88% observed a single time. This CDR3 contains 13 residues. Germline CDR1 and CDR2: MNHEY and SVGAGI. V gave up 4 bases and J gave up 6 bases; unmatched junction bases: 3. The receptor's source is a man between 65 and 85 years old with active COVID-19. The chain joins TRBV6-5 to TRBJ1-5; 7 nucleotides agree with TRBD1. The specimen sequenced was peripheral blood. CDR3 amino acids: CASSLDRTQPQHF. The CDR3 nucleotides are TGTGCCAGCAGTTTGGACAGGACTCAGCCCCAGCATTTT.